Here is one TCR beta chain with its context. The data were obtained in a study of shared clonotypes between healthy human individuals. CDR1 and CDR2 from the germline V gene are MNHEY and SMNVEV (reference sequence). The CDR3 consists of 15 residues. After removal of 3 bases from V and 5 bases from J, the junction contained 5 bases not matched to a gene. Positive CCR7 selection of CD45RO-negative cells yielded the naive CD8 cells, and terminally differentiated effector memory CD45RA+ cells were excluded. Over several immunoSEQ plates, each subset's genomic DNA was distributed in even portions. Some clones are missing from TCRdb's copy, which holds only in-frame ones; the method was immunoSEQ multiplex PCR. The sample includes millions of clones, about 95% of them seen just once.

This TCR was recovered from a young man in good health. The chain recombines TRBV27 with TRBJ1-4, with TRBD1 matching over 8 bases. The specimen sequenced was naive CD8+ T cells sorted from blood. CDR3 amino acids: CASSLDRAANEKLFF. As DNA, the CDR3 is TGTGCCAGCAGTTTGGACAGGGCCGCGAATGAAAAACTGTTTTTT.